This TCR beta chain was captured by sequencing in a study of OX40 agonist ivuxolimab in advanced cancers. As for the study in general: Recorded diagnoses for dose-escalation patients were hepatocellular carcinoma, melanoma, renal cell or head and neck cancer.

V was shortened by 2 bases and J by 0 bases, with 7 bases between the two germline ends. The CDR3 has 14 residues. Per germline, CDR1 SNHLY and CDR2 FYNNEI. TCRdb keeps only in-frame clones here, not all; method: immunoSEQ multiplex PCR. The data show roughly 120,000 clones, more than 70% seen once. The V and J genes are TRBV2 and TRBJ1-1, with D hard to call. This clonotype originated in an adult with an advanced solid tumor such as melanoma, head and neck, liver or kidney cancer. Specimen: CD4+ or CD8+ T cells sorted from blood, collected in a trial of the OX40 agonist ivuxolimab. CDR3: CASSERRLNTEAFF. CDR3 nucleotide sequence: TGTGCCAGCAGTGAACGACGGCTGAACACTGAAGCTTTCTTT.